This T cell receptor beta chain was obtained from a study of cytomegalovirus exposure and HLA in healthy donors (dated by TCRdb to between 2016 and 2019). Looking at the study overall: In an earlier analysis of fewer than 750 of the donors, roughly 300 Gb of sequence data and approximately 100 million unique TCR beta sequences from about 180 million T cells were reported. An earlier analysis of roughly 580 of the donors used high-throughput TCR beta sequencing to judge whether each TCR beta V gene segment behaved as functional or pseudogenic. A later genetic analysis took genome-wide SNP genotypes for 398 of the 666 donors and used that subset as a discovery cohort. Donor age, sex, ethnicity and CMV serostatus were compiled alongside the repertoire data. The number of typed donors differed by locus: about 620-630 for A, B, C, DRB1 and DQB1; some 500 for DQA1; 606 for DPA1; and around 490 for DPB1. The study aimed to test whether cataloging public T cell receptors could reveal signatures of past pathogen exposure. A separate validation cohort of 100 to 150 different subjects was used in addition to the approximately 640-subject first cohort. The genetic ancestry cluster associated with self-reported Caucasian donors included roughly 84% of the roughly 360 genotyped donors. To study patterns of TCR occurrence, a later analysis re-analyzed previously published TCR beta repertoires from just over 650 donors and added high-resolution HLA genotyping. In the later analysis, no new phenotypic data were used to find candidate immune exposures; instead, reliance was placed on TCR beta sequences and their occurrence across donors. Every discovery cohort repertoire had been produced on one sequencing platform. On average, around 200,000 unique TCR beta nucleotide sequences were sequenced per donor among more than 350 genotyped donors of the cohort, with about 19% of those sequences being non-productive. Roughly five DR-DQ haplotypes were treated as single units for association and clustering because of strong linkage in the cohort. Roughly 320 gigabases of sequencing data and roughly 81 million unique TCR sequences made up an early release that covered roughly 670 HLA-typed donors. HLA typing included class I and class II loci at four-digit resolution. To predict cytomegalovirus infection status, the study brought together high-throughput TCR immunosequencing, statistical association of individual TCRs with disease status, and machine learning. The study profiled the T cell repertoires of about 640 subjects by immunosequencing and related them to cytomegalovirus serostatus.

The cohort was made up of about 670 healthy bone marrow donors. All cohort members were sampled while nominally healthy, although unrecorded immune exposures were likely present. The donor tested CMV seronegative, placing the donor among the 350 or so seronegative members of the cohort. A peripheral blood sample was provided by each donor, and peripheral blood mononuclear cells were used for TCR beta sequencing. Genomic DNA was extracted from the blood cell samples with the Qiagen DNeasy Blood Extraction Kit. Remarks on this clone: This receptor's antigen is unknown.

Receptors were amplified or captured by the immunoSEQ multiplex PCR assay. The multiplex PCR relied on a mix of 60 forward primers for TCR Vbeta segments and 13 reverse primers for TCR Jbeta segments. A multiplex PCR assay on genomic DNA amplified the CDR3 region of rearranged TCR beta genes. The amplified TCR beta libraries were sequenced on the Illumina HiSeq System as 87-base-pair reads. In the paper's pipeline: A later analysis tallied tens of millions of unique TCR beta chains across the 660 or so repertoires, and around 9.9 million of those chains were shared by two or more donors. A nearest-neighbor algorithm error-corrected the raw reads and collapsed the reads into unique sequences, merging closely related sequences to remove PCR and sequencing errors. To assign V, D and J gene segments, CDR3 sequences were aligned to IMGT reference sequences. Each retained sequence needed at least a six-nucleotide match to both a V gene segment and a J gene segment. A rearrangement was called productive if the CDR3 had no stop codons and remained in frame with V and J, and every other rearrangement was called non-productive. Following IMGT convention, CDR3 was defined as the stretch from the second conserved V-encoded cysteine up to the conserved J-encoded phenylalanine. Sequences without an unambiguous match to a single V gene segment were excluded from the earlier analysis of almost 600 of the donors. In an earlier analysis of 587 of the donors, V segments were called functional above 56.7% productive rearrangements and were called segregating when the between-donor standard deviation exceeded 5%. To diagnose cytomegalovirus status from the catalog of TCR beta chain sequences, a statistical classification framework was built. A later analysis assigned V and J genes by comparing TCR nucleotide sequences with IMGT/GENE-DB human TR gene sequences. In a later analysis, CDR3 sequences and most-parsimonious VDJ recombination scenarios were assigned using the TCRdist pipeline. In a later analysis, each TCR beta chain was defined by its CDR3 amino acid sequence together with its V-gene family, and reads without a unique V-gene family were excluded. A later analysis removed 550 to 650 highly shared, low-generation-probability nucleotide sequences to deal with suspected cross-contamination and a sequencing artifact. In a later analysis, a clonal expansion index was calculated for each public chain from normalized within-repertoire ranks of inferred template counts. Generation probabilities in a later analysis came from a VDJ recombination model fitted to out-of-frame rearrangements, and those results were checked against IGoR. In a later analysis, TCR-TCR, TCR-HLA and TCR-CMV co-occurrence was scored with hypergeometric tests, and a repertoire-size bias correction was applied to TCR pairs. To estimate false discovery rates, a later analysis permuted the HLA or CMV assignments 20 times. In a later analysis, co-occurring TCRs were grouped using DBSCAN, with TCRdist sequence similarity added in when clustering inside HLA-allele-positive subsets. Co-occurrence clustering excluded repertoires with fewer than 30,000 or more than 120,000 public chains, plus five with anomalous nucleotide sharing. This is the immuneACCESS table as TCRdb keeps it, with only in-frame sequences that have V and J called. A part of the clones is gone; compared with another copy, unresolved V genes explain less than half, and the rest is unexplained. The V and J calls and the clone size are those of that table, but D and trimming were determined from the DNA. The table for this sample records more than 45,000 clones. The top ten constitute around 3.7% of the sample.

The full study reports these points: CMV serostatus was the only immune exposure information available for the cohort. The classifier was reported to diagnose cytomegalovirus status with high specificity and sensitivity in both the original cohort and the validation cohort. Correlated functional status among segregating V segments might reflect linkage disequilibrium, but an unknown experimental factor could not be ruled out. Roughly uniform sequencing depth across donors was assumed in presence/absence analyses, although this assumption may not hold. Only TCR beta chains were sequenced in this cohort, and the absence of alpha or paired-chain data limited detectable features. Because the 87-base-pair reads could not distinguish some IMGT-functional V segments, including TRBV6-2 and TRBV6-3, those segments were excluded. A further reported finding was that TCR beta sequences accurately predicted the HLA-A and HLA-B alleles for most subjects in the first cohort. It was suggested by the authors that the approach could potentially be generalized to other disease states and immunological phenotypes. Most TCR sequences were seen in very few donors, while some public TCRs were found in many individuals. An association between a missense DCLRE1C variant and V-gene and J-gene trimming of TCR beta chains was found in a later genetic analysis and replicated in an independent cohort. In vitro tests confirmed that a few of the cytomegalovirus-associated TCR beta chains recognize cytomegalovirus antigens. A cluster of highly shared sequence variants was judged likely to be a technical artifact of the sequencing pipeline. A later analysis associated 17,000 or so TCR beta sequences with specific HLA alleles at a false discovery rate of 0.05. According to a later genetic analysis, donors in an Asian-associated ancestry cluster had fewer N-insertions in productive TCRs than the roughly 700-donor mean. According to a later analysis, most CMV-associated TCR beta chains appeared to be HLA-restricted, and the HLA associations seemed to be driven largely by CMV exposure. In a later analysis, the rate of TCR association differed among HLA loci, with DRB1 alleles having the most associated TCRs and HLA-C alleles having the fewest. Because HLA typing was unavailable for some donors at each locus, only the typed subset was used in association tests. According to a later analysis, parvovirus B19, influenza, CMV and Epstein-Barr virus appeared linked to several top co-occurrence clusters. A total of 164 TCR beta chains were listed by the study as associated with cytomegalovirus. When HLA alleles, especially DR and DQ, strongly co-occurred, attributing TCR associations to individual alleles was difficult. Because counts were too low, seventeen rarely observed V segments, including chromosome 9 orphons, were excluded from the earlier analysis of 587 of the donors. In an earlier analysis of some 500 of the donors, most TCR beta V segments appeared in productive rearrangements about 87% or about 30% of the time, broadly matching IMGT annotations. A later analysis found that HLA-associated TCR beta chains were more clonally expanded and had lower generation probabilities than equally common non-associated chains.

As encoded in the germline V gene, CDR1 is LGHNT while CDR2 is FRNRAP. Cut back by 6 bases and 4 bases, the V and J ends lie 10 bases apart. Taken from cysteine to phenylalanine, the CDR3 has 12 residues. Just CDR3 DNA is preserved here, 36 bases in frame from base 1. The sequence is built from TRBV12-5 and TRBJ2-7; the D gene lacks a confident call. This receptor was taken from a male donor in good health and CMV-seronegative. The material sequenced was PBMCs. The nucleotide sequence is TGTGCTAGTGGGCAGCAGGCTTACGAGCAGTACTTC. Translated, this is CASGQQAYEQYF.